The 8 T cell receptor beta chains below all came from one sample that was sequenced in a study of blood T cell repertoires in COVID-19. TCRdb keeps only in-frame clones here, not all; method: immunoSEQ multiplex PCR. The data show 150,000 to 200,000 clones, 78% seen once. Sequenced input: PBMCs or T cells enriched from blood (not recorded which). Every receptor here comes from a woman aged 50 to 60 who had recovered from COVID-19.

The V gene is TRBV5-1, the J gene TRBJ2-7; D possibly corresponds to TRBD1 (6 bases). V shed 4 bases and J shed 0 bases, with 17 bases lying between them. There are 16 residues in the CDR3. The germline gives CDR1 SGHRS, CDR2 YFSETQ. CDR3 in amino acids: CASSPRSGVGSYEQYF. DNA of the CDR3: TGCGCCAGCAGCCCTAGGTCAGGGGTTGGCTCCTACGAGCAGTACTTC.

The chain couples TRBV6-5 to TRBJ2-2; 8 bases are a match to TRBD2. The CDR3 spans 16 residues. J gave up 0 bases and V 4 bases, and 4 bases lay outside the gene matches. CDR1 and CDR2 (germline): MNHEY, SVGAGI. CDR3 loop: CASSFVAGSNTGELFF. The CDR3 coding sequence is TGTGCCAGCAGTTTCGTAGCGGGGTCGAACACCGGGGAGCTGTTTTTT.

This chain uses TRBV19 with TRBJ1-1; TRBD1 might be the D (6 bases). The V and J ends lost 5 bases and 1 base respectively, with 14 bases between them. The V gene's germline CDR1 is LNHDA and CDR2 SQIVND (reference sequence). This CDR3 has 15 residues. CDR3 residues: CASSSGGGWNTEAFF. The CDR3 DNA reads TGTGCCAGTAGTTCGGGAGGGGGTTGGAACACTGAAGCTTTCTTT.

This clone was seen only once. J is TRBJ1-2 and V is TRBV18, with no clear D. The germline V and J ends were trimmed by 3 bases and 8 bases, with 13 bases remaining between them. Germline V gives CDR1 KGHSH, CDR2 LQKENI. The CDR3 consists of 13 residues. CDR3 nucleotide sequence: TGTGCCAGCTCACCCGTGGCAGTTGGCGGCTACACCTTC. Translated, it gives CASSPVAVGGYTF. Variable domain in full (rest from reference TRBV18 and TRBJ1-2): NAGVMQNPRHLVRRRGQEARLRCSPMKGHSHVYWYRQLPEEGLKFMVYLQKENIIDESGMPKERFSAEFPKEGPSILRIQQVVRGDSAAYFCASSPVAVGGYTFGSGTRLTVV.

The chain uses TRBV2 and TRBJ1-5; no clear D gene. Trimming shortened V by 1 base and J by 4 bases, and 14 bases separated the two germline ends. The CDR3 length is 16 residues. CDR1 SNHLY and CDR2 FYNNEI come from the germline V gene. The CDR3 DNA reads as TGTGCCAGCAGTGAAGTTTTCGTTAGTCCTAATCAGCCCCAGCATTTT. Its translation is CASSEVFVSPNQPQHF.

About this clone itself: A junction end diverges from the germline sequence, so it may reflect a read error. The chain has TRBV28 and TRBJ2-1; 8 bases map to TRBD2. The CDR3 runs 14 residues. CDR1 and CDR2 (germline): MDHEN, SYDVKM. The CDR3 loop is CASSPPFSAGGLIF. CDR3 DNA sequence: TGTGCCAGCAGTCCCCCCTTTTCCGCGGGAGGCCTTATCTTC.

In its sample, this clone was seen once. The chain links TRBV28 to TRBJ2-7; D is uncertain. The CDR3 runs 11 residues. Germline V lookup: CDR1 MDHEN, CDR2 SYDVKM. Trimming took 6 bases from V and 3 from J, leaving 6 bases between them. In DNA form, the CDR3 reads TGTGCCAGCAGACGACACTACGAGCAGTACTTC. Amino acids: CASRRHYEQYF. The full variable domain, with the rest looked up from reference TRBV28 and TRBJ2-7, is DVKVTQSSRYLVKRTGEKVFLECVQDMDHENMFWYRQDPGLGLRLIYFSYDVKMKEKGDIPEGYSVSREKKERFSLILESASTNQTSMYLCASRRHYEQYFGPGTRLTVT.

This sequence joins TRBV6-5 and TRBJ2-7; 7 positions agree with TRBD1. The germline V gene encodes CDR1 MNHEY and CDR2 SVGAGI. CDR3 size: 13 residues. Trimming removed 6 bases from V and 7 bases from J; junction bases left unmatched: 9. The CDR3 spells CASRADRVGEQYF. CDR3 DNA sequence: TGTGCCAGCAGGGCCGACAGGGTCGGGGAGCAGTACTTC.